Below are 22 T cell receptor beta chains sequenced from a single sample in a study of control samples from healthy donors and cancer patients. Profiled with immunoSEQ multiplex PCR; TCRdb holds only in-frame clones, not every one. The sample holds some 120,000 clones, more than 75% seen once. The source material was blood. These TCRs come from a man aged 55 to 70 in good health.

The V and J genes are TRBV18 and TRBJ2-3, with 10 nucleotides matching TRBD2. The junction had 9 bases not matched to a gene; V was cut back by 5 bases and J by 4 bases. Germline CDR1 KGHSH, CDR2 LQKENI. This CDR3 region has 16 residues. The chain's CDR3 is CASSATSGDVADTQYF. The CDR3 DNA is TGTGCCAGCTCAGCTACTAGCGGGGATGTAGCAGATACGCAGTATTTT.

The chain recombines TRBV30 with TRBJ1-1; the D gene is possibly TRBD1 (5 bases). Germline loops: CDR1 GTSNPN, CDR2 SVGIG (reference sequence). V lost 0 bases, J lost 4 bases, and 15 bases lay in between. This CDR3 has 15 amino acids. CDR3 in DNA: TGTGCCTGGAGTGTACGAGGGGCTACGGGCACTGAAGCTTTCTTT. Protein product: CAWSVRGATGTEAFF. The full variable domain, rest sourced from reference TRBV30 and TRBJ1-1, is SQTIHQWPATLVQPVGSPLSLECTVEGTSNPNLYWYRQAAGRGLQLLFYSVGIGQISSEVPQNLSASRPQDRQFILSSKKLLLSDSGFYLCAWSVRGATGTEAFFGQGTRLTVV.

The chain combines TRBV6-5 with TRBJ2-5; 8 bases align to TRBD2. The J segment lost 1 base and the V segment lost 0 bases, leaving 4 bases of the junction unmatched. This CDR3 region has 16 residues. Germline V gene lookup returns CDR1 MNHEY and CDR2 SVGAGI. The chain's CDR3 is CASSYSTGGSQETQYF. CDR3 nucleotides: TGTGCCAGCAGTTACTCTACGGGGGGGAGCCAAGAGACCCAGTACTTC.

V and J are TRBV3-1 (or the pseudogene TRBV3-2) and TRBJ1-6; a possible D gene is TRBD1 (6 bases). The CDR3 is 16 residues long. The germline gives CDR1 LGHDT, CDR2 YNNKEL (reference sequence). V was clipped by 3 bases and J by 0 bases, with 9 bases between them. This CDR3 reads CASSQLGGSYNSPLHF. The DNA of the CDR3 is TGTGCCAGCAGCCAGCTAGGGGGCTCCTATAATTCACCCCTCCACTTT.

The rearrangement links TRBV3-1 (or the pseudogene TRBV3-2) to TRBJ1-2; D gene unclear. Looked up from germline, CDR1 is LGHDT and CDR2 is YNNKEL (reference sequence). The CDR3 spans 13 residues. V lost 1 base to trimming and J lost 3 bases, with 6 bases between them. CDR3: CASSQVVDYGYTF. In DNA form, the CDR3 reads TGTGCCAGCAGCCAAGTCGTGGACTATGGCTACACCTTC.

The chain combines TRBV7-2 with TRBJ1-2; D gene uncertain. Trimming took 6 bases from V and 5 from J, leaving 16 bases between them. The length of the CDR3 is 14 residues. Germline CDR1 SGHTA, CDR2 FQGNSA. In DNA form, the CDR3 reads TGTGCCAGCAGTCGCGCGGTCCTAGATTATGGCTACACCTTC. Translation: CASSRAVLDYGYTF.

Turning to this clone: This sample also contains other DNA sequences that code for the same CDR3. V gene TRBV28 combines with J gene TRBJ1-2; D unresolved. The CDR3 is made up of 11 amino acids. Germline V gene lookup returns CDR1 MDHEN and CDR2 SYDVKM. Trimming took off 4 bases at V and 5 bases at J, with 5 bases between the two ends. This CDR3 is CASSSGYGYTF. The DNA of the CDR3 is TGTGCCAGCAGTTCCGGGTATGGCTACACCTTC.

V is TRBV6-5 and J is TRBJ2-6; D is undetermined. The germline gives CDR1 MNHEY, CDR2 SVGAGI. CDR3 length: 15 residues. The V and J ends lost 4 bases and 2 bases respectively, with 9 bases between them. The CDR3: CASSSLRTGANVLTF. In DNA, the CDR3 is TGTGCCAGCAGTTCCCTCCGAACTGGGGCCAACGTCCTGACTTTC.

This chain uses TRBV4-1 with TRBJ2-7; D gene uncertain. The CDR3 sequence is 14 residues long. CDR1 and CDR2 from the germline V gene are MGHRA and YSYEKL. V gave up 0 bases and J gave up 2 bases, with 8 bases separating them. CDR3 in amino acids: CASSQDPYAYEQYF. In DNA form, the CDR3 reads TGCGCCAGCAGCCAAGATCCATACGCCTACGAGCAGTACTTC.

The sample holds a few counts of this clone. The genes are TRBV5-1 and TRBJ2-7; 7 bases fit TRBD1. The junction had 12 bases not matched to a gene; V was cut back by 0 bases and J by 3 bases. Germline V lookup: CDR1 SGHRS, CDR2 YFSETQ. The CDR3 is 17 residues long. The CDR3 region is CASSLGVTGFLNYEQYF. For the CDR3, the DNA is TGCGCCAGCAGCTTGGGTGTGACAGGGTTCCTGAACTACGAGCAGTACTTC.

This chain uses TRBV19 with TRBJ2-4; D uncertain. The germline V gene encodes CDR1 LNHDA and CDR2 SQIVND (reference sequence). The CDR3 length is 13 residues. The V and J ends lost 5 bases and 8 bases respectively, with 13 bases between them. The CDR3 DNA reads as TGTGCCAGTAGTGCCCAGGCCTCGGACATTCAGTACTTC. This sequence encodes CASSAQASDIQYF.

The gene calls are TRBV28 and TRBJ1-5; D uncertain. The CDR3 length is 14 residues. V lost 2 bases and J 3 bases, leaving 8 bases between the germline ends. Looked up from germline, CDR1 is MDHEN and CDR2 is SYDVKM. Here the CDR3 DNA reads TGTGCCAGCAGTTTAAGCTATAACAATCAGCCCCAGCATTTT. Encoded protein: CASSLSYNNQPQHF.

The chain has TRBV7-2 and TRBJ2-7; 8 bases match TRBD2. The CDR3 loop spans 13 amino acids. Trimming removed 1 base from V and 9 bases from J; junction bases left unmatched: 5. From germline, CDR1 is SGHTA and CDR2 FQGNSA. The CDR3 sequence: CASSLGGAGGQYF. The CDR3 DNA reads TGTGCCAGCAGCTTAGGTGGGGCGGGGGGGCAGTACTTC. The full variable domain, in which reference TRBV7-2 and TRBJ2-7 provide the parts outside the CDR3, is GAGVSQSPSNKVTEKGKDVELRCDPISGHTALYWYRQSLGQGLEFLIYFQGNSAPDKSGLPSDRFSAERTGGSVSTLTIQRTQQEDSAVYLCASSLGGAGGQYFGPGTRLTVT.

This rearrangement joins TRBV12-5 to TRBJ1-1; D is possibly TRBD1 (5 bases). The germline V and J ends were trimmed by 1 base and 8 bases, with 17 bases remaining between them. This CDR3 contains 15 residues. CDR1 and CDR2 (germline): LGHNT, FRNRAP. The DNA for the CDR3 is TGTGCTAGTGGTTTGGGGGGCCTTAATATTGGGGAAGCTTTCTTT. Amino acids: CASGLGGLNIGEAFF.

The chain recombines TRBV25-1 with TRBJ2-7, with D maybe TRBD2 (7 bases). Germline assignment: CDR1 MGHDK and CDR2 SYGVNS. The CDR3 contains 15 residues. Trimming removed 3 bases from V and 0 bases from J, with 12 bases in between. Written as DNA, the CDR3 is TGTGCCAGCAGTGATGGGGGGGCGAGCTCCTACGAGCAGTACTTC. This translates into CASSDGGASSYEQYF.

This chain uses TRBV6-5 with TRBJ1-2; D is possibly TRBD1 (6 bases). The CDR3 extends over 13 amino acids. CDR1 and CDR2 (germline): MNHEY, SVGAGI. With 6 bases removed from V and 3 bases from J, the gap between germline ends came to 11 bases. In nucleotides, the CDR3 is TGTGCCAGCAGGGTGGACAGCCACTATGGCTACACCTTC. This codes for CASRVDSHYGYTF.

In its sample, this clone was seen once. The chain employs TRBV29-1 and TRBJ1-5; TRBD1 might be the D (5 bases). The CDR3 runs 13 residues. V lost 4 bases and J 3 bases, leaving 10 bases between the germline ends. Germline CDR1 reads SQVTM; CDR2 reads ANQGSEA. The CDR3 region is CSVGAGTNQPQHF. The CDR3 DNA is TGCAGCGTTGGGGCCGGGACCAATCAGCCCCAGCATTTT.

The count of this clone is one. The chain joins TRBV4-3 to TRBJ2-2; D perhaps matches TRBD2 (5 bases). Trimming left V 1 base short and J 3 bases short, with 9 bases between. The CDR3 has 15 amino acids. The germline V gene has CDR1 LGHNA and CDR2 YSLEER. In nucleotides, the CDR3 is TGCGCCAGCAGCCAAGCCGGGGTGGACACCGGGGAGCTGTTTTTT. Amino acids: CASSQAGVDTGELFF.

CDR3 loop: CASSSVGRPDYGYTF. The CDR3 nucleotides are TGTGCCAGCAGCTCAGTCGGGAGACCGGACTATGGCTACACCTTC. This rearrangement joins TRBV5-5 to TRBJ1-2; D is undetermined. CDR3 length: 15 residues. From germline, CDR1 is SGHKS and CDR2 YYEKEE (reference sequence). Trimming cost V 3 bases and J 3 bases, with 15 bases left between them.

This clone was seen only once. The CDR3 nucleotides are TGTGCCAGCAGCTTAACGGGAGTAGATACGCAGTATTTT. It encodes CASSLTGVDTQYF. This chain links TRBV7-3 with TRBJ2-3, with TRBD2 as a possible D gene (5 bases). Trimming took off 0 bases at V and 5 bases at J, with 6 bases between the two ends. The CDR3 consists of 13 residues. Germline lookup yields CDR1 SGHTA and CDR2 FQGTGA.

This clone was picked up a small number of times. The V gene is TRBV6-5, the J gene TRBJ2-7; no firm D call. The CDR3 is made up of 15 amino acids. Germline CDR1 is MNHEY and CDR2 is SVGAGI. V was pared by 0 bases and J by 2 bases, with 11 bases between. CDR3 loop: CASSYSLVGAYEQYF. CDR3 DNA: TGTGCCAGCAGTTACTCGTTGGTAGGAGCCTACGAGCAGTACTTC.

The chain uses TRBV11-2 and TRBJ1-3; D not certain. Germline V CDR1 and CDR2: SGHAT, FQNNGV. V was clipped by 5 bases and J by 4 bases, with 15 bases between them. This CDR3 is built from 15 residues. CDR3 DNA: TGTGCCAGCAGCGGAGCCGGGTTCTCCGGAAACACCATATATTTT. Residues: CASSGAGFSGNTIYF.